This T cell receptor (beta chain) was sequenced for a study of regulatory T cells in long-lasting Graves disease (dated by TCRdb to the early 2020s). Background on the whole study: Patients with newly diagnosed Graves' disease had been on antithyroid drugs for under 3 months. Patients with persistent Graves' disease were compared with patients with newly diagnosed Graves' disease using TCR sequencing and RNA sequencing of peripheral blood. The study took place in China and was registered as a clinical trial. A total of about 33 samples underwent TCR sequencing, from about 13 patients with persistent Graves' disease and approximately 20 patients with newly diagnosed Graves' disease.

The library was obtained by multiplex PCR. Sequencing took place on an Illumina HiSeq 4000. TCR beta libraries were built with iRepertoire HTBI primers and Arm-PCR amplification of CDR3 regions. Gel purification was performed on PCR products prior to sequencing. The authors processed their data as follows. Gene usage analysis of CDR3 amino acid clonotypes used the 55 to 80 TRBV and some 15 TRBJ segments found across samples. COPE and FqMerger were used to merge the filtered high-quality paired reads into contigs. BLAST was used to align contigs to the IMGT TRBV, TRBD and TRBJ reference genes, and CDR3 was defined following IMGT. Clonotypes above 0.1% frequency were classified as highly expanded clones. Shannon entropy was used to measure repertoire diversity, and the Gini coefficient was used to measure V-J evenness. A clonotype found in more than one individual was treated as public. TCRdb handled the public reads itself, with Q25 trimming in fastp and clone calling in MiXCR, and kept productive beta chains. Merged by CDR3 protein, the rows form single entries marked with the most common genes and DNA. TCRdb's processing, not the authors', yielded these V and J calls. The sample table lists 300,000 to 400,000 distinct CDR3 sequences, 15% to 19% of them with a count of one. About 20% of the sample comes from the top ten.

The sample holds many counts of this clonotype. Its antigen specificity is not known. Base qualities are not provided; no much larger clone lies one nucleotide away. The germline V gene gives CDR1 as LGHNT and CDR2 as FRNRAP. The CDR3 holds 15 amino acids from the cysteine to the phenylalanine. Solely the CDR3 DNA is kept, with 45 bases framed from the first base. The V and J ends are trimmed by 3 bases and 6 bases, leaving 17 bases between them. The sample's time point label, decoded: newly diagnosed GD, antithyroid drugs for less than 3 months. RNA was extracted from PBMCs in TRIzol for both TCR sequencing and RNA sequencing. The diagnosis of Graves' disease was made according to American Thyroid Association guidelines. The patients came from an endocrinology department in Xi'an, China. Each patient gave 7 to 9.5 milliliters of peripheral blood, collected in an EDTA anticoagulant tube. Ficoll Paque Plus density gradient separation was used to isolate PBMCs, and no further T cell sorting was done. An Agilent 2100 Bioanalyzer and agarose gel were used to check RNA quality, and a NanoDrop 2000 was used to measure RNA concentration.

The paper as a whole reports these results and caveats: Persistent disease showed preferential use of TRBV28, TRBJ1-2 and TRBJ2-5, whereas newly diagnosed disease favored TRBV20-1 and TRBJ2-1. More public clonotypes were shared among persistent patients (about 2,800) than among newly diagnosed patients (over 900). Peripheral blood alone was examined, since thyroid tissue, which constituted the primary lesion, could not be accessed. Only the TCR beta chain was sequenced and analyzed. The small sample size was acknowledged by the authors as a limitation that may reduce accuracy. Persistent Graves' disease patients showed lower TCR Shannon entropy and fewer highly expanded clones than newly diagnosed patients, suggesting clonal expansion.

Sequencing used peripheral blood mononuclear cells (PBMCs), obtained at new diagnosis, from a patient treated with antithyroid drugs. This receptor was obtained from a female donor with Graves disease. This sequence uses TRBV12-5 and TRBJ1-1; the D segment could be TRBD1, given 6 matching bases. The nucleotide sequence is TGTGCTAGTGGTTTCTATGTCCAGGGGACCGCTGAAGCTTTCTTT. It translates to CASGFYVQGTAEAFF.